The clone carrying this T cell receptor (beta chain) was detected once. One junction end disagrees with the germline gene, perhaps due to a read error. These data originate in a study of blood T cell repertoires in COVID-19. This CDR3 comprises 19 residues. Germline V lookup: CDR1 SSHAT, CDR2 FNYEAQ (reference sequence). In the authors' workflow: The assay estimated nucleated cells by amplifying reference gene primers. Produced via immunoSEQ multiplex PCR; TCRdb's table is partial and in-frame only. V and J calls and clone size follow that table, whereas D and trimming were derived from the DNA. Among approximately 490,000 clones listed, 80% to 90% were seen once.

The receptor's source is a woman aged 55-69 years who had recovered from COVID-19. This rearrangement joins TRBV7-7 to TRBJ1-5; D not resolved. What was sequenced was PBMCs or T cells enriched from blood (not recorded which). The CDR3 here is CASSLYRAATLTTNQPQHF. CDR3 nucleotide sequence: TGTGCTAGCAGCTTGTACCGAGCGGCCACTCTCACCACTAATCAGCCCCAGCATTTT.